This T cell receptor beta chain was retrieved from a study of cytomegalovirus exposure and HLA in healthy donors. 60 Vbeta and 13 Jbeta primers were used in PCR. TCRdb's copy holds only in-frame clones and misses some; the assay was immunoSEQ multiplex PCR. The table includes about 43,000 clones, around 65% detected once. Study results and limitations: Later work found that TCR association rates differed between HLA loci; DRB1 had the most and HLA-C the fewest.

This CDR3 has 14 residues. CDR1 is KGHSH and CDR2 is LQKENI in the germline V gene. V shed 4 bases and J 1 base; nucleotides not matched to a gene: 3. This donor lacks a recorded CMV serostatus. In the case of this clone: Antigen: not known.

This TCR was recovered from a human donor in good health. The rearrangement links TRBV18 to TRBJ2-7, with TRBD1 identical over 8 bases. The source material was PBMCs. The CDR3 nucleotides read TGTGCCAGCTCACTGGACAGGGAGTCCTACGAGCAGTACTTC. The encoded protein is CASSLDRESYEQYF.